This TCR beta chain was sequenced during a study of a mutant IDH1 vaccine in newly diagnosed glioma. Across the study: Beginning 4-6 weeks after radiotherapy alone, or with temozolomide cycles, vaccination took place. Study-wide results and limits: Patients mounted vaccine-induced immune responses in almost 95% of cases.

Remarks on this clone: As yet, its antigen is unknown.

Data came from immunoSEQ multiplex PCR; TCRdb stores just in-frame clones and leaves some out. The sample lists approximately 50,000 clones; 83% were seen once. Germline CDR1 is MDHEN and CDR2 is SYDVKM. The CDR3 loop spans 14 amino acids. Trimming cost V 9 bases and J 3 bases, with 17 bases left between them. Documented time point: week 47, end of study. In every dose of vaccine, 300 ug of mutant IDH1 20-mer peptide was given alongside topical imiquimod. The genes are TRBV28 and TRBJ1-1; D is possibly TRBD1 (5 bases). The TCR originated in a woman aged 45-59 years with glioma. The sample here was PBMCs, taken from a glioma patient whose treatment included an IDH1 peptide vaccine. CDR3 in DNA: TGTGCCAGTCGAGTGGATTGGGGGGACACTGAAGCTTTCTTT. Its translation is CASRVDWGDTEAFF.